The 19 T cell receptor beta chains below all came from one sample that was sequenced in a study of shared clonotypes between healthy human individuals. Produced via immunoSEQ multiplex PCR; TCRdb's table is partial and in-frame only. Among a few million clones, approximately 94% were seen once, and the ten largest hold over 0.12%. Sequenced input: naive CD4+ T cells sorted from blood. Documented subset: CD45RA+ positively selected. Receptor source: a man between 18 and 35 years old in good health.

The chain uses TRBV5-6 and TRBJ2-7; maybe TRBD1 (6 bases). Trimming took 0 bases from V and 6 from J, leaving 22 bases between them. Germline loops: CDR1 SGHDT, CDR2 YYEEEE. The CDR3 length is 17 residues. CDR3 DNA sequence: TGTGCCAGCAGCTTGGCCCCAGGGGCAGGCATACTCGGCGAGCAGTACTTC. It translates to CASSLAPGAGILGEQYF.

The V and J genes are TRBV6-6 and TRBJ1-1; 8 positions agree with TRBD1. With 11 bases clipped from V and 4 bases from J, the junction kept 6 bases outside the gene matches. Germline V gives CDR1 MNHNY, CDR2 SVGAGI (reference sequence). This CDR3 spans 12 amino acids. The CDR3 loop reads CASDRGSTEAFF. In DNA form, the CDR3 reads TGTGCCTCCGACAGGGGCTCCACTGAAGCTTTCTTT.

A note on this clone: The identical CDR3 is also encoded by other nucleotide sequences in the sample. This chain uses TRBV5-1 with TRBJ1-1; 8 bases map to TRBD1. The CDR3 contains 15 residues. The germline V gene has CDR1 SGHRS and CDR2 YFSETQ. The V segment lost 4 bases and the J segment 0 bases; nucleotides outside the gene matches: 5. CDR3 DNA: TGCGCCAGCAGCCAAAGACAGGGGATGAACACTGAAGCTTTCTTT. Translation gives CASSQRQGMNTEAFF. The variable domain in full, completed from reference TRBV5-1 and TRBJ1-1, reads KAGVTQTPRYLIKTRGQQVTLSCSPISGHRSVSWYQQTPGQGLQFLFEYFSETQRNKGNFPGRFSGRQFSNSRSEMNVSTLELGDSALYLCASSQRQGMNTEAFFGQGTRLTVV.

With respect to this clone: Other DNA sequences in this sample translate to the same CDR3. The chain combines TRBV18 with TRBJ1-6; 7 bases line up with TRBD1. Germline CDR1 reads KGHSH; CDR2 reads LQKENI. The CDR3 has 16 amino acids. With V trimmed by 6 bases and J by 1 base, 6 bases remained unmatched. The CDR3 reads CASSPTGSSYNSPLHF. Written as DNA, the CDR3 is TGTGCCAGCTCGCCGACAGGGTCGTCCTATAATTCACCCCTCCACTTT.

The V and J genes are TRBV5-1 and TRBJ2-3; 11 bases are shared with TRBD2. Germline V gene data show CDR1 as SGHRS and CDR2 as YFSETQ. V trimming: 2 bases; J trimming: 5 bases; junction bases outside the gene matches: 7. This CDR3 spans 16 amino acids. CDR3 amino acids: CASSFLAGGPGDTQYF. CDR3 DNA: TGCGCCAGCAGCTTTTTAGCGGGGGGGCCTGGAGATACGCAGTATTTT.

This sequence joins TRBV2 and TRBJ2-1; 8 bases are shared with TRBD2. Trimming cost V 0 bases and J 8 bases; bases outside gene matches: 15. The germline gives CDR1 SNHLY, CDR2 FYNNEI. This CDR3 has 18 residues. CDR3 DNA: TGTGCCAGCAGTGAAGCGGTCTTTTTCGGGGGGGCGGTAGATGAGCAGTTCTTC. Translation gives CASSEAVFFGGAVDEQFF.

J is TRBJ1-1 and V is TRBV15; D uncertain. The CDR3 spans 16 residues. Germline V gene data show CDR1 as LNHNV and CDR2 as YYDKDF (reference sequence). Trimming removed 0 bases from V and 1 base from J, with 12 bases in between. The CDR3 region has the DNA TGTGCCACCAGCAGAGAACTGGGTAGTACGAACACTGAAGCTTTCTTT. This encodes CATSRELGSTNTEAFF.

The chain combines TRBV9 with TRBJ2-3; D may be TRBD2 (6 bases). Germline values: CDR1 SGDLS, CDR2 YYNGEE. The CDR3 is made up of 14 amino acids. Trimming left V 6 bases short and J 2 bases short, with 13 bases between. The DNA for the CDR3 is TGTGCCAGCACCCCCGGGAGAACCACAGATACGCAGTATTTT. Translation: CASTPGRTTDTQYF.

The J gene is TRBJ2-5, the V gene TRBV7-2; 8 nucleotides match TRBD2. The J segment lost 2 bases and the V segment lost 1 base, leaving 9 bases of the junction unmatched. The CDR3 extends over 17 amino acids. The germline gives CDR1 SGHTA, CDR2 FQGNSA. The DNA for the CDR3 is TGTGCCAGCAGCTTAGTGGCTAGCGGGCCCCCGCAAGAGACCCAGTACTTC. Its protein is CASSLVASGPPQETQYF.

V and J are TRBV6-5 and TRBJ2-5; D gene uncertain. V dropped 0 bases and J dropped 1 base, with 12 bases sitting between them. Germline V CDR1 and CDR2: MNHEY, SVGAGI. CDR3 size: 16 residues. The CDR3 spells CASSYSPVAVQETQYF. The CDR3 DNA follows: TGTGCCAGCAGTTACTCCCCTGTAGCCGTCCAAGAGACCCAGTACTTC.

The chain has TRBV15 and TRBJ2-7, with 8 nucleotides matching TRBD2. V lost 1 base, J lost 2 bases, and 7 bases stayed unmatched. The CDR3 runs to 16 residues. Germline values: CDR1 LNHNV, CDR2 YYDKDF (reference sequence). CDR3 in amino acids: CATSRAGGQRPYEQYF. CDR3 coding DNA: TGTGCCACCAGCAGAGCGGGGGGGCAGAGGCCCTACGAGCAGTACTTC.

Here the CDR3 reads CASSEAGVGTNYGYTF. The CDR3 DNA is TGTGCCAGCAGTGAAGCGGGGGTCGGAACTAACTATGGCTACACCTTC. This sequence joins TRBV2 and TRBJ1-2; D might be TRBD1 (5 bases). Germline-derived CDR1 and CDR2 are SNHLY and FYNNEI. The germline V and J ends were trimmed by 0 bases and 0 bases, with 11 bases remaining between them. CDR3 size: 16 residues.

This clone was seen only once. The chain employs TRBV18 and TRBJ1-1, with D unresolved. This CDR3 spans 15 amino acids. The germline gives CDR1 KGHSH, CDR2 LQKENI. V lost 3 bases, J lost 1 base, and 12 bases lay in between. The CDR3 region has the DNA TGTGCCAGCTCACCCCTTATGATCTCGAACACTGAAGCTTTCTTT. Translating gives CASSPLMISNTEAFF. Looking up the rest from reference TRBV18 and TRBJ1-1 gives the full variable domain: NAGVMQNPRHLVRRRGQEARLRCSPMKGHSHVYWYRQLPEEGLKFMVYLQKENIIDESGMPKERFSAEFPKEGPSILRIQQVVRGDSAAYFCASSPLMISNTEAFFGQGTRLTVV.

The V and J genes are TRBV28 and TRBJ1-1; D unclear. V gave up 5 bases and J gave up 2 bases, with 12 bases separating them. In germline, CDR1 is MDHEN, CDR2 SYDVKM. The length of the CDR3 is 14 residues. For the CDR3, the DNA is TGTGCCAGCAGTCCCTCTCAGATCAACACTGAAGCTTTCTTT. Protein sequence: CASSPSQINTEAFF. Supplemented by reference TRBV28 and TRBJ1-1, the full variable domain reads DVKVTQSSRYLVKRTGEKVFLECVQDMDHENMFWYRQDPGLGLRLIYFSYDVKMKEKGDIPEGYSVSREKKERFSLILESASTNQTSMYLCASSPSQINTEAFFGQGTRLTVV.

About this clone itself: Other DNA sequences from this sample encode an identical CDR3 as well. The chain recombines TRBV5-1 with TRBJ1-4; perhaps TRBD1 as D (6 bases). Germline CDR1 and CDR2: SGHRS and YFSETQ. The CDR3 spans 13 residues. Trimming left V 4 bases short and J 4 bases short, with 8 bases between. CDR3 DNA: TGCGCCAGCAGCCCGGACAGTAATGAAAAACTGTTTTTT. This sequence encodes CASSPDSNEKLFF.

The sample holds one count of this clone. Other nucleotide sequences from this sample produce the same CDR3. CDR3 in DNA: TGCGCCAGCAGTCGCGACCTGAGGGAGACCCAGTACTTC. This sequence encodes CASSRDLRETQYF. The chain employs TRBV10-1 and TRBJ2-5, with D unresolved. CDR1 and CDR2 (germline): WNHNN, SYGVQD (reference sequence). There are 13 residues in the CDR3. Trimming left V 5 bases short and J 5 bases short, with 12 bases between.

In this sample, this clone turned up once. The rearrangement joins TRBV7-9 to TRBJ1-6, with a tentative D call TRBD1 (5 bases). CDR1 is SEHNR, CDR2 FQNEAQ, per germline (reference sequence). The germline V and J ends were trimmed by 5 bases and 7 bases, with 18 bases remaining between them. CDR3 length: 16 amino acids. CDR3 DNA: TGTGCCAGCAGCCCCTCCGGGGGAGGGTCGAATTCACCCCTCCACTTT. It is translated as CASSPSGGGSNSPLHF.

V usage is TRBV6-1 and J usage is TRBJ1-5; D gene uncertain. The CDR3 is 14 amino acids. Germline CDR1 reads MNHNS; CDR2 reads SASEGT. V lost 2 bases, J lost 2 bases, and 7 bases lay in between. The CDR3 reads CASSESMGNQPQHF. CDR3 bases: TGTGCCAGCAGTGAATCGATGGGCAATCAGCCCCAGCATTTT.

CDR3 DNA sequence: TGTGCCAGCAGCCCTCGGCGAGGCACAGATACGCAGTATTTT. This translates into CASSPRRGTDTQYF. V usage is TRBV28 and J usage is TRBJ2-3; D ambiguous. The ends were cut back, 6 bases at V and 1 base at J, with 11 bases in the middle. This CDR3 region has 14 residues. Germline V gene lookup returns CDR1 MDHEN and CDR2 SYDVKM.